This record concerns one TCR beta chain sequence. Its target is unknown. cDNA synthesis used the whole RNA isolate, giving expressed TCRB sequences. About 3.57 million reads, on average, came from each naive, central memory and regulatory T cell sample. Repertoires were generated with immunoSEQ multiplex PCR, while TCRdb's copy carries only in-frame clones and drops some. The sample records hundreds of thousands of clones, 15% to 19% being singletons. The data stem from a study of beta chain features in type 1 diabetes. About the research overall: On cell yields, gender and age, patients and healthy donors were similar. Summed over all samples, the examined sorted cells came to under 110,000,000.

Study-wide results and caveats: TCRB rearrangement may or may not be influenced by HLA type; here this remained unresolved.

Input material: naive CD4+ T cells from blood. This receptor was taken from a man in his late teens or twenties in good health.

The CDR3 loop is CASSARRDSFMNTEAFF. The CDR3 nucleotides read TGTGCCAGCAGCGCCCGAAGGGACAGCTTTATGAACACTGAAGCTTTCTTT. V gene TRBV9 combines with J gene TRBJ1-1; 7 bases line up with TRBD1. CDR3 length: 17 amino acids. CDR1 is SGDLS, CDR2 YYNGEE, per germline. The J segment lost 0 bases and the V segment lost 3 bases, leaving 11 bases of the junction unmatched. The full variable domain, completed using reference TRBV9 and TRBJ1-1, is DSGVTQTPKHLITATGQRVTLRCSPRSGDLSVYWYQQSLDQGLQFLIQYYNGEERAKGNILERFSAQQFPDLHSELNLSSLELGDSALYFCASSARRDSFMNTEAFFGQGTRLTVV.